The T cell receptor beta chain described here comes from a study of Graves' ophthalmopathy and Graves' hyperthyroidism. The study amplified TCR beta CDR3 regions using RNA transcripts. In the first round, RT-PCR was carried out with HTBI primers, and a multiplex PCR formed the second round. A single record per CDR3 protein comes from TCRdb applying MiXCR to the multiplex PCR reads. The sample includes fewer than 400,000 distinct CDR3 sequences, around 16% of them seen just once. This clonotype was recorded many times. Its antigen is unidentified. There are 14 residues in the CDR3. V was clipped by 5 bases and J by 5 bases; unmatched bases: 6. Germline V gene data show CDR1 as LNHDA and CDR2 as SQIVND (reference sequence). Findings of the study overall: For predicting ophthalmopathy progression, the model had 70.59% sensitivity and roughly 76% specificity. Blood also held most thyroid clonotypes expanded above 0.001 frequency. Classification of ophthalmopathy versus stable hyperthyroidism by a 13-signature model yielded 85% to 90% sensitivity and around 77% specificity.

Clinical symptoms, serum thyroxine, TRAb, thyroid ultrasound and orbital computed tomography determined diagnosis. This TCR was sampled from a young woman with Graves' ophthalmopathy. The chain uses TRBV19 and TRBJ2-7, with 10 bases fitting TRBD1. Sequenced input: peripheral blood. CDR3 sequence: CASSWDRGSDEQYF. In DNA, the CDR3 is TGTGCCAGTAGTTGGGACAGGGGAAGCGACGAGCAGTACTTC.